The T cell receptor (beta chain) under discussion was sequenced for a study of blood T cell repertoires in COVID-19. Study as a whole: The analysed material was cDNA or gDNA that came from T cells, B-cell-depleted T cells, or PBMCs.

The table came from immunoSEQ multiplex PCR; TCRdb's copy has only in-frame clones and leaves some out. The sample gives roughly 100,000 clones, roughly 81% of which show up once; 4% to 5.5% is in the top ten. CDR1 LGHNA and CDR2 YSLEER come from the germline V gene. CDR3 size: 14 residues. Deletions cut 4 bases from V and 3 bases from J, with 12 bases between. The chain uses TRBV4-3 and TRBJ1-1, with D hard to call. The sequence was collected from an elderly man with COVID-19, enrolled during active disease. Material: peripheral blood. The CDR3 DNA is TGCGCCAGCAGCCGAAGGGCCGGGGACACTGAAGCTTTCTTT. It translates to CASSRRAGDTEAFF.